The 11 T cell receptor beta chains reported below all come from one sample, sequenced in a study of cytotoxic CD8 clonotypes in ibrutinib-treated CLL. Sequencing used immunoSEQ multiplex PCR; TCRdb keeps in-frame clones, though not all of them. The table records approximately 50,000 clones, roughly 54% of them present only once. The specimen was PBMCs, collected at disease progression, from a patient treated with ibrutinib. The receptor source for this set is a human donor with chronic lymphocytic leukemia.

Many counts were recorded for this clone. This chain uses TRBV6-5 with TRBJ2-7, with 7 bases fitting TRBD2. The CDR3 covers 14 residues. Germline V lookup: CDR1 MNHEY, CDR2 SVGAGI. V trimming: 0 bases; J trimming: 5 bases; junction bases outside the gene matches: 4. The CDR3 reads CASSYSASGDEQYF. The DNA for the CDR3 is TGTGCCAGCAGTTACTCGGCTAGCGGTGACGAGCAGTACTTC.

The chain has TRBV7-2 and TRBJ2-7, with 10 bases aligning to TRBD1. Germline CDR1 and CDR2: SGHTA and FQGNSA. V shed 5 bases, J shed 0 bases, and the junction held 4 bases outside the gene matches. The CDR3 sequence is 15 residues long. The CDR3 DNA reads TGTGCCAGCAGCGTCGGGACAGGGGACTCCTACGAGCAGTACTTC. Translation gives CASSVGTGDSYEQYF.

The CDR3 DNA sequence: TGTGCCAGCAGGGAAGGGACAAGTAGGCCCGAGCAGTACTTC. Its translation is CASREGTSRPEQYF. The chain has TRBV6-5 and TRBJ2-7, with D possibly matching TRBD1 (6 bases). Germline CDR1 MNHEY, CDR2 SVGAGI. Trimming stripped 6 bases from V and 6 bases from J, with 18 bases between. The CDR3 runs 14 residues.

In this sample, this clone turned up a few times. The chain has TRBV5-1 and TRBJ2-7, with D perhaps given as TRBD1 or TRBD2 (5 bases each). Looked up from germline, CDR1 is SGHRS and CDR2 is YFSETQ. The CDR3 has 17 amino acids. Trimming took 3 bases from V and 7 from J, leaving 26 bases between them. The CDR3 sequence is CASSSRSRDASVGEQYF. Written as DNA, the CDR3 is TGCGCCAGCAGCTCCCGAAGCCGGGACGCCTCTGTTGGGGAGCAGTACTTC.

This clone has only one observation. The rearrangement uses TRBV19 and TRBJ1-2; TRBD1 agrees at 7 bases. The CDR3 covers 16 residues. Germline V gives CDR1 LNHDA, CDR2 SQIVND (reference sequence). The V segment lost 5 bases and the J segment 0 bases; nucleotides outside the gene matches: 9. CDR3 protein: CASSALTGFSNYGYTF. The CDR3 DNA is TGTGCCAGTAGTGCCCTGACAGGGTTCTCTAACTATGGCTACACCTTC.

This clone has only a few counts. V gene TRBV21-1 combines with J gene TRBJ2-7; the tabulated D call, TRBD1, remains unverified against the DNA. TRBV21-1 is a pseudogene locus. This CDR3 has 14 amino acids. CDR3 bases: TGTGCCAGCAGTCCGGGACAGGGGGCGTACGAGCAGTACTTC. Translation gives CASSPGQGAYEQYF.

This clone was seen a handful of times. The genes are TRBV9 and TRBJ1-2, with unresolved D. In germline, CDR1 is SGDLS, CDR2 YYNGEE. CDR3 length: 13 amino acids. Trimming removed 0 bases from V and 5 bases from J, with 8 bases in between. The CDR3 DNA follows: TGTGCCAGCAGCGTAGGGTTAGAATATGGCTACACCTTC. Translating gives CASSVGLEYGYTF.

This clone was observed a handful of times. The rearrangement uses TRBV6-1 and TRBJ2-5; maybe TRBD1 (6 bases). The germline V and J ends were trimmed by 3 bases and 4 bases, with 12 bases remaining between them. The CDR3 is 14 residues long. The germline gives CDR1 MNHNS, CDR2 SASEGT. The DNA of the CDR3 is TGTGCCAGCAGTGATGGGGCAGGGGTAGAGACCCAGTACTTC. This gives the protein CASSDGAGVETQYF.

For the CDR3, the DNA is TGTGCCAGCTGGAGACTAGCGGGGGGCCTAGATGAGCAGTTCTTC. Its translation is CASWRLAGGLDEQFF. The V call is TRBV27, the J call TRBJ2-1; TRBD2 matches at 13 bases. Germline V gives CDR1 MNHEY, CDR2 SMNVEV (reference sequence). The CDR3 is 15 residues long. Trimming removed 8 bases from V and 8 bases from J; junction bases left unmatched: 9.

The chain carries TRBV28 and TRBJ2-1; D assignment may be TRBD1 or TRBD2 (5 bases each). Germline V gene sequence: CDR1 MDHEN, CDR2 SYDVKM. The CDR3 runs to 15 residues. Deletions cut 6 bases from V and 5 bases from J, with 17 bases between. This chain's CDR3 is CASSSRKGRDNEQFF. The DNA of the CDR3 is TGTGCCAGCAGCTCGCGGAAGGGGAGAGACAATGAGCAGTTCTTC.

V gene TRBV6-5 combines with J gene TRBJ1-6; D gene ambiguous. V gave up 5 bases and J gave up 6 bases, with 11 bases separating them. The CDR3 length is 14 residues. Germline V CDR1 and CDR2: MNHEY, SVGAGI. The DNA for the CDR3 is TGTGCCAGCAGTACCCAAAGGGTTAATTCACCCCTCCACTTT. This encodes CASSTQRVNSPLHF.